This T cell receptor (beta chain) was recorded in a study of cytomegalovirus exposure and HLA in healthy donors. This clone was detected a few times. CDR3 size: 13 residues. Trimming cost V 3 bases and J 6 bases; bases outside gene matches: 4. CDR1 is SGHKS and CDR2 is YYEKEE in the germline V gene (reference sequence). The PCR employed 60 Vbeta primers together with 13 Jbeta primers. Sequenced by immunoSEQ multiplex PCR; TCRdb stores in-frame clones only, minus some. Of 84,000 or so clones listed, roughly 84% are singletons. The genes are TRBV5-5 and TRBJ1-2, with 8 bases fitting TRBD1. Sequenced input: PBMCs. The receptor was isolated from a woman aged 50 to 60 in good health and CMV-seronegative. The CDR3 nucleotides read TGTGCCAGCAGCTCTCCGACAGGGGATGGCTACACCTTC. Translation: CASSSPTGDGYTF.